This T cell receptor (beta chain) appears in the sequencing data of a study of vaccination and CD4 T cells after COVID-19. Treatment of the sample: approximately 10-day PBMC culture with coronavirus spike peptide pools or control peptides (ViraFEST assay). Germline lookup yields CDR1 SGHRS and CDR2 YFSETQ. V was clipped by 3 bases and J by 3 bases, with 13 bases between them. The CDR3 sequence is 16 residues long. Notes on this clonotype: The antigen is unknown.

The Oncomine TCR Beta short-read assay generated sequence data from the DNA of cultured CD4+ T cells. A single record per CDR3 protein comes from TCRdb applying MiXCR to the PCR reads. The table includes about 13,000 distinct CDR3 sequences, roughly half detected once. This chain connects TRBV5-1 to TRBJ2-6; D may be TRBD1 (6 bases). The sequenced material came from CD4+ T cells from blood, cultured in vitro. The clonotype was recovered from a human donor who had recovered from COVID-19. Here the CDR3 DNA reads TGCGCCAGCAGCTGGACAGACCGGGGTGGGGCCAACGTCCTGACTTTC. Residues: CASSWTDRGGANVLTF.